This T cell receptor (beta chain) was profiled in a study of T cell changes during pregnancy in multiple sclerosis. TCRdb's table, derived via immunoSEQ multiplex PCR, lists solely in-frame clones and lacks some. Among 93,000 or so clones listed, 85% to 95% were seen once. Germline V gene data show CDR1 as LGHNA and CDR2 as YSLEER. CDR3 size: 17 residues. V lost 1 base, J lost 1 base, and 4 bases stayed unmatched. The chain recombines TRBV4-3 with TRBJ2-1, with 10 bases lining up with TRBD2. Sequencing was performed on peripheral blood, taken before pregnancy. This clonotype was obtained from a female donor with multiple sclerosis, enrolled in a pregnancy study. The CDR3 region is CASSQGQAGGSYNEQFF. The CDR3 DNA reads TGCGCCAGCAGCCAAGGGCAAGCGGGGGGGTCCTACAATGAGCAGTTCTTC.